This entry lists 12 T cell receptor beta chains sequenced from one sample in a study of regulatory T cells in long-lasting Graves disease. Sample time point: newly diagnosed GD, antithyroid drugs for less than 3 months. TCR sequences were obtained from RNA taken from PBMCs. CDR3 regions were amplified by Arm-PCR using iRepertoire HTBI primers to build TCR beta libraries. TCRdb processed the multiplex PCR reads anew with MiXCR; each CDR3 protein has one entry. This repertoire shows hundreds of thousands of distinct CDR3 sequences, about 15% found once; its top ten account for approximately 12%. The same data also went into a second study, on T cells in Graves' hyperthyroidism and ophthalmopathy.

The starting material was peripheral blood mononuclear cells (PBMCs), obtained at new diagnosis, from a patient treated with antithyroid drugs. Receptors originate from a woman between 25 and 40 years old with Graves disease.

This clonotype occurred once. This probably arose from a read error, given a far larger clone one base away. The chain joins TRBV7-2 to TRBJ1-2; 12 bases are a match to TRBD1. This CDR3 comprises 15 residues. CDR1 is SGHTA and CDR2 is FQGNSA in the germline V gene. The CDR3 spells CASSEGQGANYDYTF. The CDR3 bases are TGTGCCAGCTCGGAGGGACAGGGGGCAAACTATGACTACACCTTC.

The chain uses TRBV3-1 and TRBJ1-1, with a weak D call TRBD1 (6 bases). CDR3 length equals 13 residues. V shed 1 base and J shed 11 bases, with 14 bases lying between them. Germline-derived CDR1 and CDR2 are LGHDT and YNNKEL (reference sequence). The CDR3 is CASSQASSGQAFF. The CDR3 coding sequence is TGTGCCAGCAGCCAAGCTTCGTCAGGACAGGCTTTCTTT.

The chain joins TRBV9 to TRBJ2-3; perhaps TRBD1 as D (6 bases). With 3 bases removed from V and 6 bases from J, the gap between germline ends came to 11 bases. CDR1 and CDR2 from the germline V gene are SGDLS and YYNGEE. This CDR3 region has 13 residues. Written as DNA, the CDR3 is TGTGCCAGCAGCGGTTATACAGGGGATACGCAGTATTTT. Translation gives CASSGYTGDTQYF.

This rearrangement joins TRBV5-1 to TRBJ1-2; TRBD1 might be the D (6 bases). Between the trimmed V and J ends, which lost 4 bases and 0 bases, there was a span of 13 bases. Germline CDR1 SGHRS, CDR2 YFSETQ. The CDR3 sequence is 15 residues long. CDR3 region: CASSPTGPTNYGYTF. The CDR3 coding sequence is TGCGCCAGCAGCCCTACAGGGCCGACTAACTATGGCTACACCTTC.

This clonotype was counted ten times or more. The chain links TRBV4-3 to TRBJ2-1; D gene ambiguous. Per the germline V gene, CDR1 is LGHNA and CDR2 is YSLEER. V shed 0 bases and J shed 8 bases, with 11 bases lying between them. CDR3 length equals 14 residues. CDR3 nucleotide sequence: TGCGCCAGCAGCCAAGATGGAGTAGACGATGAGCAGTTCTTC. Translating gives CASSQDGVDDEQFF.

V gene TRBV6-2 or TRBV6-3 combines with J gene TRBJ2-4, with 8 bases fitting TRBD2. Per germline, CDR1 MNHEY and CDR2 SVGEGT. V shed 6 bases and J 8 bases; nucleotides not matched to a gene: 18. The length of the CDR3 is 17 residues. The DNA for the CDR3 is TGTGCCAGCAGAAAGCGAGCGGGAGCCCTAGGGAGGGACATTCAGTACTTC. Its translation: CASRKRAGALGRDIQYF.

This clonotype was recorded at least ten times. V and J are TRBV14 and TRBJ2-7; D is possibly TRBD2 (5 bases). Per germline, CDR1 SGHDN and CDR2 FVKESK. The CDR3 has 14 amino acids. Between the trimmed V and J ends, which lost 1 base and 5 bases, there was a span of 12 bases. The CDR3 here is CASSQGSPGNEQYF. CDR3 DNA sequence: TGTGCCAGCAGCCAAGGGTCCCCGGGGAACGAGCAGTACTTC.

This clonotype was counted only a few times. A much larger clone differs from this one at a single base, so this may be a read error. This chain connects TRBV11-3 to TRBJ2-1; 8 positions match TRBD2. The CDR3 consists of 16 residues. CDR1 SGHNT and CDR2 YENEEA come from the germline V gene. With 5 bases clipped from V and 9 bases from J, the junction kept 15 bases outside the gene matches. CDR3 sequence reads: CASSLHRGSGKGEQFF. In DNA form, the CDR3 reads TGTGCCAGCAGCCTCCACCGGGGTAGCGGGAAGGGTGAGCAGTTCTTC.

This clonotype was seen ten or more times. The gene calls are TRBV6-1 and TRBJ2-7; no reliable D call. There are 12 residues in the CDR3. Germline V gene sequence: CDR1 MNHNS, CDR2 SASEGT. V lost 5 bases to trimming and J lost 2 bases, with 7 bases between them. CDR3 DNA: TGTGCCAGCAGTCGAAATACCTACGAGCAGTACTTC. Translated, it gives CASSRNTYEQYF.

This clonotype was detected ten times or more. The rearrangement links TRBV5-6 to TRBJ1-5; D ambiguous. Germline V gives CDR1 SGHDT, CDR2 YYEEEE. Trimming removed 2 bases from V and 5 bases from J, with 14 bases in between. This CDR3 contains 15 residues. The CDR3 DNA is TGTGCCAGCAGCTTTACAGCGGCCTTGGATCAGCCCCAGCATTTT. Translation gives CASSFTAALDQPQHF.

There are many counts of this clonotype. The chain links TRBV27 to TRBJ2-1; D unclear. Germline values: CDR1 MNHEY, CDR2 SMNVEV (reference sequence). Deletions cut 5 bases from V and 8 bases from J, with 13 bases between. This CDR3 contains 13 residues. The CDR3 coding sequence is TGTGCCAGCAGTCCCCTGTCGTGGGATGAGCAGTTCTTC. It specifies CASSPLSWDEQFF.

This clonotype appeared many times. The V and J genes are TRBV3-1 and TRBJ2-1; 8 bases are a match to TRBD1. Germline V lookup: CDR1 LGHDT, CDR2 YNNKEL (reference sequence). The CDR3 loop spans 14 amino acids. Trimming removed 1 base from V and 16 bases from J; junction bases left unmatched: 12. The CDR3 DNA reads as TGTGCCAGCAGCCAAGCGGACAGGGTAGAAGGTAAATTCTTC. Amino acid sequence: CASSQADRVEGKFF.